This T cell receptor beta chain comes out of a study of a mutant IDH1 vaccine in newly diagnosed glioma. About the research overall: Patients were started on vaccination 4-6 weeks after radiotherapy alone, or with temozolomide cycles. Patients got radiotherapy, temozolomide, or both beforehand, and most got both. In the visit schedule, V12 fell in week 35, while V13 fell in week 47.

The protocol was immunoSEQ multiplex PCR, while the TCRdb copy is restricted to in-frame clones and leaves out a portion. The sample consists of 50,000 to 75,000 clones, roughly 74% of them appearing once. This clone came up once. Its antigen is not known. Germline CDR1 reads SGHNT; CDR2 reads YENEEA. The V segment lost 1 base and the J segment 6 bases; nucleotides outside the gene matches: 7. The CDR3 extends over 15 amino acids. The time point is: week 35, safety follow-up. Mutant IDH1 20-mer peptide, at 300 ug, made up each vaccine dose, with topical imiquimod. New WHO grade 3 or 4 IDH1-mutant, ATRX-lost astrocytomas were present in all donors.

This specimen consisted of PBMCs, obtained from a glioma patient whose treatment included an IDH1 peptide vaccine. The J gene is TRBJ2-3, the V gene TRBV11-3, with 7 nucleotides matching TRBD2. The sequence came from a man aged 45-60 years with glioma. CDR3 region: CASSLGLSGGDTQYF. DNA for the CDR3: TGTGCCAGCAGCTTAGGCCTGTCCGGGGGGGATACGCAGTATTTT.